This entry describes one T cell receptor (beta chain). This specimen belongs to a study of shared clonotypes between healthy human individuals. Unmatched junction bases numbered 3, after V lost 2 bases and J lost 6 bases. The CDR3 spans 15 residues. The germline CDR1 and CDR2 sequences are MDHEN and SYDVKM. The protocol was immunoSEQ multiplex PCR, while the TCRdb copy is restricted to in-frame clones and leaves out a portion. This table holds over a million clones, 75% to 80% found once. The rearrangement joins TRBV28 to TRBJ1-5; TRBD1 agrees at 11 bases. The source is a man aged 18-30 years in good health. Some clones in this sample may be carry-over from other donors' samples. Sequencing was carried out using memory CD4+ T cells from PBMCs. Specified subset: CD45RA-negative fraction. The DNA of the CDR3 is TGTGCCAGCAGTTTACGGACAGGGGGCATTCAGCCCCAGCATTTT. Amino acid sequence: CASSLRTGGIQPQHF.